Listed here are 27 T cell receptor beta chains from one sample, sequenced in a study of blood T cell repertoires in COVID-19. The data were produced by immunoSEQ multiplex PCR, yet TCRdb's version contains in-frame clones alone and is incomplete. There are 250,000 to 300,000 clones in the sample; 80% to 85% occur only once, and 2.5% to 3.5% lies in the top ten. The specimen was peripheral blood. These receptor sequences come from a woman aged 55-69 years with active or convalescent COVID-19.

V and J are TRBV4-1 and TRBJ1-1; TRBD1 aligns across 7 bases. CDR1 and CDR2 from the germline V gene are MGHRA and YSYEKL. V gave up 0 bases and J gave up 2 bases; unmatched junction bases: 12. CDR3 length equals 18 residues. The CDR3, as DNA: TGCGCCAGCAGCCAAGATCTCGGGACAGATAGCCTTAACACTGAAGCTTTCTTT. This codes for CASSQDLGTDSLNTEAFF.

This clone has only a few counts. The chain combines TRBV18 with TRBJ1-2; D is undetermined. Trimming removed 3 bases from V and 4 bases from J, with 6 bases in between. Germline CDR1 reads KGHSH; CDR2 reads LQKENI. The CDR3 is 12 amino acids. As DNA, the CDR3 is TGTGCCAGCTCACCGGCAGGCTATGGCTACACCTTC. Protein product: CASSPAGYGYTF.

This clone showed up many times. The chain carries TRBV19 and TRBJ1-1; 7 nucleotides line up with TRBD1. Germline assignment: CDR1 LNHDA and CDR2 SQIVND (reference sequence). Trimming removed 1 base from V and 5 bases from J; junction bases left unmatched: 7. This CDR3 spans 15 amino acids. In DNA form, the CDR3 reads TGTGCCAGTAGTATAGGAACAGGGGATCCGACTGAAGCTTTCTTT. This gives the protein CASSIGTGDPTEAFF.

The V gene is TRBV5-1, the J gene TRBJ2-7; D is undetermined. There are 14 residues in the CDR3. Germline V CDR1 and CDR2: SGHRS, YFSETQ. V was trimmed by 2 bases and J by 2 bases, leaving 11 bases between them. CDR3 nucleotide sequence: TGCGCCAGCAGCTTTCAGGAACCTACCTACGAGCAGTACTTC. Amino acid sequence: CASSFQEPTYEQYF.

The gene calls are TRBV7-9 and TRBJ2-7; TRBD1 is a possible D gene (6 bases). This CDR3 comprises 16 residues. V dropped 5 bases and J dropped 0 bases, with 17 bases sitting between them. CDR1 is SEHNR, CDR2 FQNEAQ, per germline (reference sequence). CDR3 residues: CASSQGSSPSSYEQYF. CDR3 DNA sequence: TGTGCCAGCAGCCAGGGGTCCAGCCCGAGCTCCTACGAGCAGTACTTC.

The chain recombines TRBV12-3 or TRBV12-4 with TRBJ1-1; maybe TRBD1 (6 bases). Between the trimmed V and J ends, which lost 6 bases and 5 bases, there was a span of 13 bases. The CDR3 totals 13 residues. Here the CDR3 DNA reads TGTGCCAGCAGGCACAGGGTAGGAACTGAAGCTTTCTTT. Protein: CASRHRVGTEAFF.

V gene TRBV30 combines with J gene TRBJ1-6; 7 positions match TRBD1. Germline V gives CDR1 GTSNPN, CDR2 SVGIG (reference sequence). Trimming took 7 bases from V and 8 from J; bases not matched to a gene: 5. This CDR3 is 12 amino acids long. The CDR3 loop is CASGTEHSPLHF. The CDR3 bases are TGTGCCTCTGGGACAGAGCATTCACCCCTCCACTTT.

The chain links TRBV18 to TRBJ1-1; unclear D gene. The length of the CDR3 is 17 residues. Trimming pared 3 bases from V and 0 bases from J, leaving 17 bases between. The germline gives CDR1 KGHSH, CDR2 LQKENI. The DNA for the CDR3 is TGTGCCAGCTCACCCCCTTTTGGCACAACCATGAACACTGAAGCTTTCTTT. It encodes CASSPPFGTTMNTEAFF.

V is TRBV10-3 and J is TRBJ2-1; 8 bases are shared with TRBD2. The CDR3 has 17 amino acids. CDR1 is ENHRY and CDR2 is SYGVKD in the germline V gene. V dropped 2 bases and J dropped 5; count of bases not matched to a gene: 11. The CDR3 DNA reads as TGTGCCATCAGTGAGCCCGAGCGGGGGACGGGGGACAATGAGCAGTTCTTC. It translates to CAISEPERGTGDNEQFF.

The chain couples TRBV29-1 to TRBJ2-3; D may be TRBD1 (7 bases). The CDR3 consists of 13 residues. CDR1 and CDR2 (germline): SQVTM, ANQGSEA. Trimming removed 7 bases from V and 4 bases from J, with 15 bases in between. The CDR3 sequence is CSARPRGADTQYF. DNA of the CDR3: TGCAGCGCCCGCCCCAGGGGGGCAGATACGCAGTATTTT.

The sample holds a few counts of this clone. The chain couples TRBV15 to TRBJ1-3; D gene uncertain. This CDR3 spans 13 amino acids. The V and J ends lost 0 bases and 6 bases respectively, with 6 bases between them. Germline V gene sequence: CDR1 LNHNV, CDR2 YYDKDF (reference sequence). The CDR3 nucleotides are TGTGCCACCAGCAGAGATCCCCAAAACACCATATATTTT. It translates to CATSRDPQNTIYF.

The chain recombines TRBV11-3 with TRBJ2-2; no clear D. Trimming shortened V by 0 bases and J by 4 bases, and 6 bases separated the two germline ends. Germline V gives CDR1 SGHNT, CDR2 YENEEA. The CDR3 contains 14 residues. The CDR3 DNA sequence: TGTGCCAGCAGCTTAGATCGCGGCACCGGGGAGCTGTTTTTT. As protein: CASSLDRGTGELFF.

In its sample, this clone was seen a few times. The V call is TRBV6-1, the J call TRBJ2-3; possibly TRBD1 for D (7 bases). Between the trimmed V and J ends, which lost 3 bases and 2 bases, there was a span of 12 bases. This CDR3 has 15 amino acids. Germline-derived CDR1 and CDR2 are MNHNS and SASEGT. CDR3 protein: CASSEGGQITDTQYF. CDR3 nucleotide sequence: TGTGCCAGCAGTGAGGGGGGACAGATCACAGATACGCAGTATTTT.

This CDR3 is CASSPRTGQGNTDTQYF. The CDR3 DNA is TGTGCCAGCTCACCAAGAACAGGACAGGGAAACACAGATACGCAGTATTTT. The chain links TRBV18 to TRBJ2-3, with 8 bases identical to TRBD1. Germline CDR1 and CDR2: KGHSH and LQKENI. The trim removed 2 bases at V and 2 bases at J, leaving 9 bases unmatched. The CDR3 runs to 17 residues.

CDR3 residues: CASSKIGGTNYGYTF. CDR3 bases: TGTGCCAGCAGCAAAATAGGCGGTACTAACTATGGCTACACCTTC. This chain connects TRBV21-1 to TRBJ1-2. TRBV21-1 has pseudogene status. The CDR3 covers 15 residues.

This rearrangement joins TRBV18 to TRBJ1-1, with D possibly matching TRBD1 (5 bases). Germline CDR1 and CDR2: KGHSH and LQKENI. The CDR3 is 14 amino acids. V lost 2 bases and J 1 base, leaving 8 bases between the germline ends. DNA of the CDR3: TGTGCCAGCTCACCAGCGACAGCGAACACTGAAGCTTTCTTT. This codes for CASSPATANTEAFF.

The chain uses TRBV6-4 and TRBJ1-6, with a possible D match to TRBD1 (6 bases). CDR3 size: 15 residues. Trimming stripped 5 bases from V and 7 bases from J, with 15 bases between. The germline CDR1 and CDR2 sequences are MRHNA and SNTAGT. DNA for the CDR3: TGTGCCAGCAGTCTCGACCCCACAGGGAATTCACCCCTCCACTTT. Translating gives CASSLDPTGNSPLHF.

V usage is TRBV3-1 (or the pseudogene TRBV3-2) and J usage is TRBJ2-2; TRBD1 matches 8 bases. The germline V gene encodes CDR1 LGHDT and CDR2 YNNKEL (reference sequence). The V gene end was trimmed by 3 bases and the J gene end by 3 bases; junction bases not matched to a gene: 9. The CDR3 totals 17 residues. As DNA, the CDR3 is TGTGCCAGCAGCCACATGGCCGGACAGGGACACACCGGGGAGCTGTTTTTT. Amino acid sequence: CASSHMAGQGHTGELFF.

The rearrangement uses TRBV7-6 and TRBJ1-3; no reliable D call. CDR1 SGHVS and CDR2 FNYEAQ come from the germline V gene. Trimming pared 1 base from V and 0 bases from J, leaving 7 bases between. The length of the CDR3 is 15 residues. The CDR3 bases are TGTGCCAGCAGCTTAGAAATACACTCTGGAAACACCATATATTTT. Protein product: CASSLEIHSGNTIYF.

A single count supports this clone. This chain joins TRBV19 and TRBJ1-2; 10 bases are shared with TRBD1. The J segment lost 8 bases and the V segment lost 6 bases, leaving 9 bases of the junction unmatched. In germline, CDR1 is LNHDA, CDR2 SQIVND (reference sequence). This CDR3 contains 14 residues. The CDR3 reads CASSPSGTGVGYTF. As DNA, the CDR3 is TGTGCCAGTAGCCCCTCCGGGACAGGGGTCGGCTACACCTTC.

V is TRBV5-6 and J is TRBJ1-2; tentative D call: TRBD1 (6 bases). The CDR3 is made up of 15 amino acids. V lost 0 bases and J 6 bases, leaving 15 bases between the germline ends. Germline CDR1 SGHDT, CDR2 YYEEEE. CDR3 loop: CASSLDWGNRDGYTF. The CDR3 DNA is TGTGCCAGCAGCTTGGATTGGGGGAACAGGGATGGCTACACCTTC. The full variable domain, rest sourced from reference TRBV5-6 and TRBJ1-2, is DAGVTQSPTHLIKTRGQQVTLRCSPKSGHDTVSWYQQALGQGPQFIFQYYEEEERQRGNFPDRFSGHQFPNYSSELNVNALLLGDSALYLCASSLDWGNRDGYTFGSGTRLTVV.

The chain recombines TRBV7-9 with TRBJ1-4; 9 bases agree with TRBD1. Looked up from germline, CDR1 is SEHNR and CDR2 is FQNEAQ (reference sequence). This CDR3 is built from 17 residues. The V and J ends lost 5 bases and 6 bases, in that order; junction bases with no gene match: 13. This CDR3 is CASSKTGTGWRYEKLFF. CDR3 nucleotide sequence: TGTGCCAGCAGCAAGACTGGGACAGGGTGGAGGTATGAAAAACTGTTTTTT.

In this sample, this clone turned up a few times. The chain is built from TRBV6-6 and TRBJ1-5; D might be TRBD1 (5 bases). Germline lookup yields CDR1 MNHNY and CDR2 SVGAGI (reference sequence). This CDR3 has 14 amino acids. V lost 7 bases to trimming and J lost 7 bases, with 17 bases between them. The CDR3 sequence is CASIYGGSEQPQHF. The CDR3 region has the DNA TGTGCCAGCATCTACGGGGGGTCCGAGCAGCCCCAGCATTTT.

V gene TRBV6-4 combines with J gene TRBJ2-1, with 7 bases that match TRBD2. Trimming at V came to 3 bases and at J to 0 bases, leaving 8 bases not matched to a gene. The CDR3 spans 17 residues. CDR1 is MRHNA, CDR2 SNTAGT, per germline. DNA of the CDR3: TGTGCCAGCAGTGAACAGGCTAGCGGTAGCTCCTACAATGAGCAGTTCTTC. Its translation is CASSEQASGSSYNEQFF.

The chain recombines TRBV27 with TRBJ1-5, with TRBD1 identical over 7 bases. The V segment lost 2 bases and the J segment 6 bases; nucleotides outside the gene matches: 7. Germline-derived CDR1 and CDR2 are MNHEY and SMNVEV (reference sequence). CDR3 length equals 15 residues. The CDR3: CASSLEGGSIQPQHF. The CDR3 region has the DNA TGTGCCAGCAGTTTAGAAGGGGGCTCGATTCAGCCCCAGCATTTT.

The rearrangement links TRBV11-3 to TRBJ1-3; unclear D gene. Deletions cut 1 base from V and 1 base from J, with 8 bases between. The CDR3 spans 15 residues. Germline V gives CDR1 SGHNT, CDR2 YENEEA. CDR3 loop: CASSLGPPSGNTIYF. CDR3 nucleotides: TGTGCCAGCAGCTTAGGGCCCCCGTCTGGAAACACCATATATTTT.

This CDR3 is CASSLWYRVNTGELFF. CDR3 coding DNA: TGTGCCAGCAGTTTATGGTACAGGGTAAACACCGGGGAGCTGTTTTTT. This chain uses TRBV28 with TRBJ2-2, with D maybe TRBD1 (6 bases). The germline V gene has CDR1 MDHEN and CDR2 SYDVKM. Trimming pared 0 bases from V and 2 bases from J, leaving 10 bases between. There are 16 residues in the CDR3.